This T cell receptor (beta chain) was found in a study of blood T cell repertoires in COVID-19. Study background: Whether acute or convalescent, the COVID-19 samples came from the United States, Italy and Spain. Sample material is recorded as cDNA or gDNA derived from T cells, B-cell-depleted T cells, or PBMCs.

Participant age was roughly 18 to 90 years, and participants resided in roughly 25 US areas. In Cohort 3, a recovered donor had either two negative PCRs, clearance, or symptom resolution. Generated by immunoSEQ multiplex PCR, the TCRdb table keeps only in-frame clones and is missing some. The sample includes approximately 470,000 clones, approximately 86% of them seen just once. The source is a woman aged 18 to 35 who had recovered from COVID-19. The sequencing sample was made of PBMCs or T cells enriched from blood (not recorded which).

CDR3 in amino acids: CASVPGQGSYEQYF. In DNA, the CDR3 is TGTGCCAGCGTTCCGGGACAGGGCTCCTACGAGCAGTACTTC. The gene calls are TRBV27 and TRBJ2-7; 9 bases are a match to TRBD1. CDR1 and CDR2 from the germline V gene are MNHEY and SMNVEV (reference sequence). The CDR3 sequence is 14 residues long. With V trimmed by 8 bases and J by 0 bases, 5 bases remained unmatched.